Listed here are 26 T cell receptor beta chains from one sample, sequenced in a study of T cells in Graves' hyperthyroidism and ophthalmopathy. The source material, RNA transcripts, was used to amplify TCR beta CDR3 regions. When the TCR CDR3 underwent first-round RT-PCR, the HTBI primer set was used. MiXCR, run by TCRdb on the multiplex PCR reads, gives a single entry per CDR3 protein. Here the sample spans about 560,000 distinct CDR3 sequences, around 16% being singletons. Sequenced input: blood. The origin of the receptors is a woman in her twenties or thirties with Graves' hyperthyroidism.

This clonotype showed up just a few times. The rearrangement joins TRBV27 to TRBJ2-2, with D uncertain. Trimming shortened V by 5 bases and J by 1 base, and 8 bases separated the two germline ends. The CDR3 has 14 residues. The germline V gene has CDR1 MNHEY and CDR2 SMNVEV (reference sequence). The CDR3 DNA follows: TGTGCCAGCAGTGGGATCTTGAACACCGGGGAGCTGTTTTTT. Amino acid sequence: CASSGILNTGELFF.

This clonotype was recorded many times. CDR3 sequence reads: CASSTQDRGGREAGVNTEAFF. The CDR3 nucleotides read TGTGCCAGCAGTACTCAAGACAGGGGGGGTCGAGAGGCAGGGGTGAACACTGAAGCTTTCTTT. This chain connects TRBV2 to TRBJ1-1, with 9 bases lining up with TRBD1. The CDR3 spans 21 residues. Trimming at V came to 5 bases and at J to 0 bases, leaving 22 bases not matched to a gene. Germline V CDR1 and CDR2: SNHLY, FYNNEI.

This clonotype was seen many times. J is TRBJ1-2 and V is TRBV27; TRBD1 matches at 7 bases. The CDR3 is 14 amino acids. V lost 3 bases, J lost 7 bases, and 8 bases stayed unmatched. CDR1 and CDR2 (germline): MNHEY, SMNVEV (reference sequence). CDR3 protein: CASSLGTAKGGYTF. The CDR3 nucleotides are TGTGCCAGCAGTTTGGGGACAGCGAAAGGTGGCTACACCTTC.

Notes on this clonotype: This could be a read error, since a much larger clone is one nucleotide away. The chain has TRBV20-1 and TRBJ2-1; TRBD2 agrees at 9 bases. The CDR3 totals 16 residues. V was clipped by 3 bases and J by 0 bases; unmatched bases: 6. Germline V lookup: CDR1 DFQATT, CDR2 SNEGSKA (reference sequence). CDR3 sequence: CSASLAGMSSYNEQFF. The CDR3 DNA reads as TGCAGTGCTAGCCTAGCGGGGATGAGCTCCTACAATGAGCAGTTCTTC.

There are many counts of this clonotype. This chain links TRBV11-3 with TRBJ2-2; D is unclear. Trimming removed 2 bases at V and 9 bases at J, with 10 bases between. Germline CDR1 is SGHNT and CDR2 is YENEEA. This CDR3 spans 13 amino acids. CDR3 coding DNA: TGTGCCAGCAGCTTATTTCTCAGCCGGGAGCTGTTTTTT. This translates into CASSLFLSRELFF.

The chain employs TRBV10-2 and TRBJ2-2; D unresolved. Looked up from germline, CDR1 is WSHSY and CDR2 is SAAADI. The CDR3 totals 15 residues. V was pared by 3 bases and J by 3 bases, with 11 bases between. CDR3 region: CASSDSGVYTGELFF. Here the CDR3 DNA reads TGCGCCAGCAGTGACTCAGGCGTTTACACCGGGGAGCTGTTTTTT.

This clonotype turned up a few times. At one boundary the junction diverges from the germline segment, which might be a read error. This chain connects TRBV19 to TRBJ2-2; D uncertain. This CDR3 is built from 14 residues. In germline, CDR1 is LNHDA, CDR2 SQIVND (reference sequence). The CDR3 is CASSQRANTGELFF. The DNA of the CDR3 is TGCGCCAGCAGCCAGCGAGCGAACACCGGGGAGCTGTTTTTT. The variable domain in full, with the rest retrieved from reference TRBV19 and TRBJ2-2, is DGGITQSPKYLFRKEGQNVTLSCEQNLNHDAMYWYRQDPGQGLRLIYYSQIVNDFQKGDIAEGYSVSREKKESFPLTVTSAQKNPTAFYLCASSQRANTGELFFGEGSRLTVL.

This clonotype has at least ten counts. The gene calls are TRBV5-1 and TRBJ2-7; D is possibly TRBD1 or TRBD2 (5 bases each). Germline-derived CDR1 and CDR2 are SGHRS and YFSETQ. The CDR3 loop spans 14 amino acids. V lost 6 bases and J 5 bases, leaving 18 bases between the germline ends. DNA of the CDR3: TGCGCCAGCAAATTTACCGGGGCTCCCAACGAGCAGTACTTC. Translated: CASKFTGAPNEQYF.

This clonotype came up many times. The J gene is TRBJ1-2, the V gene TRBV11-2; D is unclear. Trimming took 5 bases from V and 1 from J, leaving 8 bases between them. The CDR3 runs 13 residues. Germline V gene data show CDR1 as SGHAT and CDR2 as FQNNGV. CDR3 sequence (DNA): TGTGCCAGCAGCCCGGGAATTAACTATGGCTACACCTTC. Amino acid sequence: CASSPGINYGYTF. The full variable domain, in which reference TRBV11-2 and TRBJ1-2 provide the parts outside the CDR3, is EAGVAQSPRYKIIEKRQSVAFWCNPISGHATLYWYQQILGQGPKLLIQFQNNGVVDDSQLPKDRFSAERLKGVDSTLKIQPAKLEDSAVYLCASSPGINYGYTFGSGTRLTVV.

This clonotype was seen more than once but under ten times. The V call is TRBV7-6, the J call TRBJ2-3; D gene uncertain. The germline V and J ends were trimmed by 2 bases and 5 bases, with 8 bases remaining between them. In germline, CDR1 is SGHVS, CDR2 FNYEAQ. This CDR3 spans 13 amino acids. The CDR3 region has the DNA TGTGCCAGCAGCTTAACTACGGGAGATACGCAGTATTTT. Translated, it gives CASSLTTGDTQYF.

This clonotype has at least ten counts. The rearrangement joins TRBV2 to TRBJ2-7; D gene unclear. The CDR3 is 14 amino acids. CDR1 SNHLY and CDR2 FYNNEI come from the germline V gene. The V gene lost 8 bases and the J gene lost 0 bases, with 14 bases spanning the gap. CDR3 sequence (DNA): TGTGCCAGCCTCCGAGGACGGAACTCCTACGAGCAGTACTTC. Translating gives CASLRGRNSYEQYF.

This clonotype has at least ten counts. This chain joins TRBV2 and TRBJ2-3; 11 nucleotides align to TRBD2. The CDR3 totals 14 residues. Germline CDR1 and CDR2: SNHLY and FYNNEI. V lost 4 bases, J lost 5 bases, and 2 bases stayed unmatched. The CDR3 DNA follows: TGTGCCAGCAGTGTTACTAGCGGGAGAGATACGCAGTATTTT. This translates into CASSVTSGRDTQYF. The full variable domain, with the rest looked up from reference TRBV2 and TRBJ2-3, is EPEVTQTPSHQVTQMGQEVILRCVPISNHLYFYWYRQILGQKVEFLVSFYNNEISEKSEIFDDQFSVERPDGSNFTLKIRSTKLEDSAMYFCASSVTSGRDTQYFGPGTRLTVL.

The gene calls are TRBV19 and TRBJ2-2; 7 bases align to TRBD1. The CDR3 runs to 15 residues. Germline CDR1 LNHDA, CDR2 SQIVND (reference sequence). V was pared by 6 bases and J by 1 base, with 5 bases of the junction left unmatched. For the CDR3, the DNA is TGTGCCAGTAGCTCCGGACAGGAGAACACCGGGGAGCTGTTTTTT. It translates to CASSSGQENTGELFF. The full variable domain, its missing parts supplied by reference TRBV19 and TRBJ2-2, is DGGITQSPKYLFRKEGQNVTLSCEQNLNHDAMYWYRQDPGQGLRLIYYSQIVNDFQKGDIAEGYSVSREKKESFPLTVTSAQKNPTAFYLCASSSGQENTGELFFGEGSRLTVL.

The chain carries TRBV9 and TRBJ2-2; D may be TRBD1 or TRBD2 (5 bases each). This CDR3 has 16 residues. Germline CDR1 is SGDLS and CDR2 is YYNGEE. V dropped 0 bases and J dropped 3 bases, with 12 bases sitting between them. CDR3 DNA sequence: TGTGCCAGCAGCGTAGAGCCGGGACCTTACACCGGGGAGCTGTTTTTT. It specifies CASSVEPGPYTGELFF.

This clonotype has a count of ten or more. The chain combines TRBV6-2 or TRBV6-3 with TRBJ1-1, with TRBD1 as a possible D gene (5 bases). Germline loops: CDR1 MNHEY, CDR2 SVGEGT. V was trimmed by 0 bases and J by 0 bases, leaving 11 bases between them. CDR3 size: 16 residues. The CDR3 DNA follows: TGTGCCAGCAGTTACTCGGCAGGGATGATGAACACTGAAGCTTTCTTT. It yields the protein CASSYSAGMMNTEAFF.

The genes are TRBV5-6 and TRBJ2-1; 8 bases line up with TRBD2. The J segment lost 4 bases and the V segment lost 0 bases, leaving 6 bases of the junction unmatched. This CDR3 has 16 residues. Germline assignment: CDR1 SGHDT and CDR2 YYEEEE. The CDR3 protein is CASSLEASGPYNEQFF. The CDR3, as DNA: TGTGCCAGCAGCTTGGAGGCTAGCGGGCCATACAATGAGCAGTTCTTC.

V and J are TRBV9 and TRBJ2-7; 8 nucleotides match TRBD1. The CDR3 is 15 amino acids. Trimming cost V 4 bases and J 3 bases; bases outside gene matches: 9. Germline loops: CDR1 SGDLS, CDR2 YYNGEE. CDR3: CASSPRTGFDYEQYF. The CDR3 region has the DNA TGTGCCAGCAGCCCAAGGACAGGGTTCGACTACGAGCAGTACTTC.

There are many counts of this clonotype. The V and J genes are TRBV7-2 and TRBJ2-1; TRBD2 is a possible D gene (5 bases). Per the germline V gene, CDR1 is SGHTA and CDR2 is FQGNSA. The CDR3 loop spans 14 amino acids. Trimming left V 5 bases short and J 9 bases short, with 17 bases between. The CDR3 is CASSPPGVWTEQFF. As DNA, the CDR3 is TGTGCCAGCAGCCCACCCGGGGTTTGGACTGAGCAGTTCTTC.

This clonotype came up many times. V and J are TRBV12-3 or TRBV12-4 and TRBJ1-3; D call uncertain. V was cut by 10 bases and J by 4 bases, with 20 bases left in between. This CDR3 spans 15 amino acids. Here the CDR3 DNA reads TGTGCCACCGTCCTCAAAGACCTCTCAGGAAACACCATATATTTT. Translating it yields CATVLKDLSGNTIYF.

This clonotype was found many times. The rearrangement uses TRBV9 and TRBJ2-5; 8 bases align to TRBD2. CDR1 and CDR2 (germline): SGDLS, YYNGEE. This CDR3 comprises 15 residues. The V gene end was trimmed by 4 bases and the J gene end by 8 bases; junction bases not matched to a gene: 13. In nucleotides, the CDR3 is TGTGCCAGCAGCCCGGGTGGCGGGAGGCTATCCACCCAGTACTTC. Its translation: CASSPGGGRLSTQYF.

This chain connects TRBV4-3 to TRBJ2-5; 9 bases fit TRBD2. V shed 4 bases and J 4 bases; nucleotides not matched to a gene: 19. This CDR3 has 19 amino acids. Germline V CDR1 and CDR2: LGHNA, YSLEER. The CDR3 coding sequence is TGCGCCAGCAGCCCTACTCTAGGGAGAGCGGGGGGTTTAGTAGAGACCCAGTACTTC. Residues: CASSPTLGRAGGLVETQYF.

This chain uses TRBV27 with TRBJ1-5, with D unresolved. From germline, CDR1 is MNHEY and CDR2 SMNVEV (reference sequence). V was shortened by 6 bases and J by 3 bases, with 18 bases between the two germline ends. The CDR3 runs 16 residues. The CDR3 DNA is TGTGCCAGCAGAAAAGGGCCACCTCCACTCAATCAGCCCCAGCATTTT. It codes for CASRKGPPPLNQPQHF.

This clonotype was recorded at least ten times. As DNA, the CDR3 is TGTGCCAGCAGTCTAACCGGGACTAGACTCTACGAGCAGTACTTC. It encodes CASSLTGTRLYEQYF. This chain connects TRBV7-2 to TRBJ2-7, with 8 bases lining up with TRBD2. This CDR3 comprises 15 residues. The germline V gene encodes CDR1 SGHTA and CDR2 FQGNSA. Unmatched junction bases numbered 10, after V lost 6 bases and J lost 3 bases.

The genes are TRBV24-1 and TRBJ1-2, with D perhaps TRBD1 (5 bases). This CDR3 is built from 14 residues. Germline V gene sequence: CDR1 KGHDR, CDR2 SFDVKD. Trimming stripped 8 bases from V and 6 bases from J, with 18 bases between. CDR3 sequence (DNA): TGTGCCACCACGGCAAGAGGCGGGGACCATGGCTACACCTTC. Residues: CATTARGGDHGYTF.

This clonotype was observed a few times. Here the CDR3 DNA reads TGTGCCAGCAGTTTTCAGGGGGATGAGACCCAGTACTTC. It encodes CASSFQGDETQYF. The gene calls are TRBV27 and TRBJ2-5; 7 bases match TRBD1. The V gene end was trimmed by 3 bases and the J gene end by 5 bases; junction bases not matched to a gene: 3. Per germline, CDR1 MNHEY and CDR2 SMNVEV (reference sequence). The CDR3 contains 13 residues.

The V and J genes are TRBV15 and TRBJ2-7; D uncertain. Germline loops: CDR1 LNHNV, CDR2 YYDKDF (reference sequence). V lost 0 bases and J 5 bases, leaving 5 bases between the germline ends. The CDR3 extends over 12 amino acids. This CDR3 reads CATSRDGDEQYF. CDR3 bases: TGTGCCACCAGCAGAGATGGGGACGAGCAGTACTTC.